The 4 T cell receptor beta chains below come from one sample, sequenced in a study of CD8+ T cells in alopecia areata. Treatment specified: oral pan-JAK inhibitor, 5-10 mg twice daily. Extracted RNA was reverse transcribed, and the resulting cDNA served as sequencing template. Profiled with immunoSEQ multiplex PCR; TCRdb holds only in-frame clones, not every one. In the table there are 110,000 to 150,000 clones, about 86% of which are singletons. The material sequenced was CD8+ T cells sorted from blood, taken at week 4, from a patient treated with tofacitinib. These receptors came from a human donor with alopecia areata.

J is TRBJ2-4 and V is TRBV19, with TRBD2 matching 7 bases. The CDR3 sequence is 13 residues long. Per germline, CDR1 LNHDA and CDR2 SQIVND (reference sequence). V shed 5 bases, J shed 6 bases, and the junction held 4 bases outside the gene matches. Written as DNA, the CDR3 is TGTGCCAGTAGTCCTGCTAGCGGAAACATTCAGTACTTC. This codes for CASSPASGNIQYF.

The chain combines TRBV27 with TRBJ2-7; D is undetermined. Germline V gene lookup returns CDR1 MNHEY and CDR2 SMNVEV (reference sequence). This CDR3 contains 13 residues. V was pared by 2 bases and J by 6 bases, with 11 bases between. The CDR3 bases are TGTGCCAGCAGTTTAGCCGAATCGGGCGAGCAGTACTTC. Translating it yields CASSLAESGEQYF.

The V call is TRBV27, the J call TRBJ2-7; 9 bases fit TRBD2. Germline CDR1 reads MNHEY; CDR2 reads SMNVEV (reference sequence). With 7 bases clipped from V and 3 bases from J, the junction kept 13 bases outside the gene matches. CDR3 length: 16 amino acids. CDR3 nucleotides: TGTGCCAGCACCCAATCAGGGACTAGCAGGGTCTACGAGCAGTACTTC. As protein: CASTQSGTSRVYEQYF.

This clone appeared a few times. This chain joins TRBV29-1 and TRBJ2-1; D remains unclear. V was clipped by 0 bases and J by 9 bases, with 12 bases between them. CDR3 size: 13 residues. Germline V gives CDR1 SQVTM, CDR2 ANQGSEA. CDR3 loop: CSVEEHPAAEQFF. The CDR3 bases are TGCAGCGTTGAAGAACATCCCGCGGCTGAGCAGTTCTTC.